This T cell receptor (beta chain) was obtained from a study of naive and memory T cell subsets. The germline CDR1 and CDR2 sequences are MGHRA and YSYEKL. The CDR3 sequence is 16 residues long. The junction had 9 bases not matched to a gene; V was cut back by 4 bases and J by 4 bases. Both TRBC1 and TRBC2 were covered by a beta constant-region primer of two equimolar oligonucleotides. MiXCR, applied by TCRdb to the UMI-ligation and nested PCR reads, yields one record per CDR3 protein. Of under 150,000 distinct CDR3 sequences in the sample, around 15% are singletons; the top ten hold around 0.14%. From the second PCR step, alpha and beta chains were amplified apart.

The chain has TRBV4-1 and TRBJ2-2; 7 nucleotides align to TRBD1. This clonotype was sampled from a human donor in good health. Material: naive CD4+ T cells from blood. The CDR3 DNA is TGCGCCAGCAGCCGAATCGGACAGGAGAGCACCGGGGAGCTGTTTTTT. Protein sequence: CASSRIGQESTGELFF.